This TCR beta chain was retrieved from a study of blood T cells in healthy people across ages. Study-level information: Capture by template switching was about one barcoded beta molecule per two T cells. Findings of the study overall: Across the age range, TCR beta diversity per million T cells fell in a roughly linear way.

V was clipped by 0 bases and J by 8 bases; unmatched bases: 6. There are 15 residues in the CDR3. Germline-derived CDR1 and CDR2 are SGHTA and FQGNSA. There are many counts of this clonotype. The antigen is unknown. Primers used in a second PCR of roughly 7 to 11 cycles were a sample-barcoded 5' primer and a J-beta primer mix. TCRdb itself ran the 5' RACE reads through MiXCR, one entry per CDR3 protein. The sample records hundreds of thousands of distinct CDR3 sequences, around 48% being singletons. The chain uses TRBV7-2 and TRBJ1-4; TRBD1 matches at 7 bases. This TCR was recovered from a woman aged 55-75 years in good health. The sample taken for sequencing was blood. The CDR3 here is CASSLAGGTAEKLFF. The CDR3, as DNA: TGTGCCAGCAGCTTAGCGGGGGGGACAGCGGAAAAACTGTTTTTT.